Following are 10 T cell receptor beta chains from one sample sequenced in a study of breast tumors, draining lymph nodes, adjacent tissues. One entry per CDR3 protein, called by TCRdb with MiXCR from the multiplex PCR reads. The top ten hold 2% to 2.5% of the sample, which has around 130,000 distinct CDR3 sequences, around 20% seen once. Samples came from axillary lymph nodes draining the breast cancer. Sample: axillary lymph node tissue. The receptors come from a female donor with breast cancer. Some clones in this sample may be carry-over from other donors' samples.

This clonotype was detected ten times or more. The chain combines TRBV12-3 or TRBV12-4 with TRBJ2-3, with 11 bases lining up with TRBD2. Germline trimming cut 7 bases from V and 10 bases from J; bases unmatched to any gene: 10. The CDR3 runs 14 residues. Here the CDR3 reads CASTKTSGKMPQYF. In DNA form, the CDR3 reads TGTGCCAGCACCAAGACTAGCGGGAAGATGCCGCAGTATTTT.

With respect to this clonotype: Because it lacks the conserved phenylalanine or tryptophan at the end, this CDR3 is likely a read error. This sequence joins TRBV3-1 and TRBJ2-7; D is unresolved. Trimming took off 4 bases at V and 3 bases at J, with 10 bases between the two ends. CDR3 size: 13 residues. Germline CDR1 reads LGHDT; CDR2 reads YNNKEL (reference sequence). The CDR3 coding sequence is TGTGCCAGCAGCCTGGACGGTAGCTACGAGCAGTACTCC. As protein: CASSLDGSYEQYS.

This clonotype has at least ten counts. V is TRBV20-1 and J is TRBJ2-1; a possible D gene is TRBD2 (6 bases). The CDR3 totals 14 residues. The ends were cut back, 7 bases at V and 3 bases at J, with 16 bases in the middle. Germline loops: CDR1 DFQATT, CDR2 SNEGSKA (reference sequence). CDR3 protein: CSVRDSTDYNEQFF. The CDR3 coding sequence is TGCAGTGTCAGGGACTCCACCGACTACAATGAGCAGTTCTTC.

This clonotype has a count of ten or more. This chain uses TRBV30 with TRBJ1-6; D is undetermined. Trimming removed 4 bases at V and 6 bases at J, with 10 bases between. The CDR3 is 13 amino acids. Germline loops: CDR1 GTSNPN, CDR2 SVGIG (reference sequence). The CDR3 region is CAWNPRTNSPLHF. CDR3 bases: TGTGCCTGGAACCCACGAACTAATTCACCCCTCCACTTT. Based on the CDR3 plus reference TRBV30 and TRBJ1-6, the full variable domain is SQTIHQWPATLVQPVGSPLSLECTVEGTSNPNLYWYRQAAGRGLQLLFYSVGIGQISSEVPQNLSASRPQDRQFILSSKKLLLSDSGFYLCAWNPRTNSPLHFGNGTRLTVT.

This clonotype was counted at least ten times. This chain joins TRBV28 and TRBJ1-4, with D unresolved. This CDR3 region has 12 residues. V shed 6 bases and J shed 2 bases, with 4 bases lying between them. Per the germline V gene, CDR1 is MDHEN and CDR2 is SYDVKM. In DNA, the CDR3 is TGTGCCAGCAGCCCCACTAATGAAAAACTGTTTTTT. Protein product: CASSPTNEKLFF.

This clonotype was seen at least ten times. The V gene is TRBV7-9, the J gene TRBJ1-2; TRBD1 agrees at 9 bases. Losses at the gene ends were 4 bases for V and 1 base for J; bases not matched to a gene: 7. Germline V gene data show CDR1 as SEHNR and CDR2 as FQNEAQ (reference sequence). The CDR3 consists of 16 residues. The CDR3 DNA follows: TGTGCCAGCAGCTACCTAAGGACAGGGGTTAACTATGGCTACACCTTC. It codes for CASSYLRTGVNYGYTF.

This clonotype was detected many times. V and J are TRBV7-8 and TRBJ1-6; 9 bases fit TRBD1. With 6 bases clipped from V and 6 bases from J, the junction kept 6 bases outside the gene matches. This CDR3 has 15 residues. Germline loops: CDR1 SGHVS, CDR2 FQNEAQ. Here the CDR3 reads CASSPGTGFNSPLHF. The DNA of the CDR3 is TGTGCCAGCAGTCCCGGGACAGGGTTTAATTCACCCCTCCACTTT.

With regard to this clonotype: A much larger clone lies one base from this, so it may be a read error. The rearrangement links TRBV5-1 to TRBJ2-5, with D perhaps given as TRBD1 or TRBD2 (5 bases each). CDR3 length: 15 residues. Germline CDR1 SGHRS, CDR2 YFSETQ. CDR3 loop: CASSSGTGRQETQCF. CDR3 coding DNA: TGCGCCAGCAGCTCCGGGACGGGAAGGCAAGAGACCCAGTGCTTC.

This clonotype was counted ten times or more. This chain uses TRBV2 with TRBJ2-1; perhaps TRBD2 as D (5 bases). Looked up from germline, CDR1 is SNHLY and CDR2 is FYNNEI. Trimming removed 7 bases at V and 0 bases at J, with 10 bases between. The length of the CDR3 is 14 residues. CDR3 loop: CASNGDSSYNEQFF. The CDR3 DNA follows: TGTGCCAGCAACGGGGATAGCTCCTACAATGAGCAGTTCTTC.

For this clonotype: This may arise from a read error, as a much more abundant clone is one base away. The V gene is TRBV19, the J gene TRBJ2-1, with D perhaps given as TRBD1 or TRBD2 (5 bases each). Germline CDR1 and CDR2: LNHDA and SQIVND (reference sequence). This CDR3 is built from 14 residues. CDR3 coding DNA: TGTACCAGTAGTATGGGGCCACAGAGGGATGAGCAGTTCTTC. Translation gives CTSSMGPQRDEQFF.